A single sample gave rise to the 3 T cell receptor beta chains below, sequenced in a study of response to subunit inactivated influenza vaccine. A single record per CDR3 protein comes from TCRdb applying MiXCR to the RT-PCR reads. The data contain around 850,000 distinct CDR3 sequences, approximately 18% of them seen just once; the ten biggest clones take up approximately 10%. The sample in question was PBMCs from blood, obtained more than 4 days after vaccination. Receptors were obtained from a man aged 45-65 years who received an inactivated influenza vaccine.

The V call is TRBV12-3 or TRBV12-4, the J call TRBJ1-1; perhaps TRBD1 as D (6 bases). The CDR3 runs 16 residues. V lost 6 bases and J lost 1, with 18 bases in between. The CDR3 is CASRPPSGDRNTEAFF. Written as DNA, the CDR3 is TGTGCCAGCAGACCACCCTCAGGGGATAGGAACACTGAAGCTTTCTTT.

This clonotype has just a few counts. The genes are TRBV12-3 or TRBV12-4 and TRBJ2-1; 10 bases line up with TRBD2. V shed 4 bases and J 7 bases; nucleotides not matched to a gene: 4. The CDR3 is 14 residues long. The DNA for the CDR3 is TGTGCCAGCAGTTCTAGCGGGAGTATGAATGAGCAGTTCTTC. Protein sequence: CASSSSGSMNEQFF.

There are a few counts of this clonotype. The chain uses TRBV19 and TRBJ2-7; 8 nucleotides align to TRBD1. The CDR3 is made up of 16 amino acids. V trimming: 6 bases; J trimming: 7 bases; junction bases outside the gene matches: 17. The V gene's germline CDR1 is LNHDA and CDR2 SQIVND (reference sequence). The CDR3 nucleotides are TGTGCCAGTAGCCCTGTATCCATGCAGGGGGCGGGTGAGCAGTACTTC. It encodes CASSPVSMQGAGEQYF.